This T cell receptor beta chain was found in a study of blood T cells in healthy people across ages (dated by TCRdb to between 2015 and 2017). A note on the overall study: In model experiments, template switching captured about one uniquely barcoded TCR beta cDNA molecule for every two T cells. The donors were split into four age groups: young (average around 17 years), middle-aged (around 40), aged (approximately 60) and long-lived (over 80). Using deep sequencing normalized with unique cDNA molecular identifiers, the study measured how TCR beta repertoire diversity changes with age. To avoid experimental bias, donors of different ages were randomly spread across the sequencing lanes. Two additional independent replicas of 1 million unique cDNA reads from the same blood draw were analyzed for two donors (one aged 18 to 30 and one aged 80 or older).

For CDR1 and CDR2, the germline V gene lists MGHRA and YSYEKL. Counted from cysteine to phenylalanine, this CDR3 has 15 amino acids. Solely the CDR3 DNA is kept, with 45 bases framed from the first base. The junction carries 16 bases between V and J, which are trimmed by 3 bases and 8 bases respectively. This clonotype was recorded many times. There is no known antigen for this receptor. No base-level quality is on record; no much larger clone is a single base apart. The protocol used for the library was 5' RACE. The sequencing machine was an Illumina HiSeq 2500. A second PCR of roughly 6 to 11 cycles was run with a J-beta primer mix and a sample-barcoded 5' primer. A template-switch 5' adaptor carrying 12 random nucleotides introduced a unique molecular identifier onto each TCR beta cDNA molecule. At least 2.5 million CDR3-containing paired-end reads were obtained from each sample. The Mint cDNA synthesis kit, primed by a TRBC-specific oligonucleotide, was used to synthesize first-strand cDNA from all RNA. All cDNA was treated with uracil-DNA glycosylase and then went through a first 18-cycle PCR with the universal primers M1SS and BC2_uni_R. From the authors' description of their analysis: For normalization, 1 million high-quality reads, each with a distinct molecular identifier, were randomly selected from each sample. Reads with shared molecular identifiers were discarded instead of being binned into consensus sequences. MiTCR, with a Q25 quality threshold and the strictest error-elimination algorithm, was used for CDR3 identification, clonotype clustering and error correction. Lower-bound total TCR beta diversity was estimated with a nonparametric unseen species model using Euler transformation. TCRdb trimmed the raw reads at Q25, called clones with MiXCR and kept productive beta chains. CDR3 protein duplicates are merged, each entry listing the most common genes and DNA. Clone size and V and J calls follow TCRdb, not the original study. The sample includes 550,000 to 650,000 distinct CDR3 sequences, with about 30% observed a single time. Around 14% of the sample comes from the top ten.

Systemically healthy Caucasian individuals from Russia, 39 in total and aged about 6 to 100 years, were included as donors. Each donor gave ten milliliters of peripheral blood, drawn into EDTA-treated Vacutainer tubes. Ficoll-Paque density-gradient centrifugation was used to isolate PBMCs, with at least 7 million per sample. Trizol reagent was used to extract total RNA from PBMCs, with at least 6 micrograms per sample. The percentages of naive CD45RAhigh/CD27high T cells were determined by flow cytometry on a PBMC aliquot from every donor. Study-wide findings and limitations: As age increased, observed TCR beta diversity per million T cells dropped in a roughly linear way, and a significant reduction was already evident by age 40. Estimates of total diversity from one million sequenced T cells were regarded as lower bounds and underestimates. The long-lived group showed more naive CD4+ T cells, fewer expanded clones and increased TCR diversity than the aged group, suggesting age selection. Bulk unsorted PBMC profiling prevented conclusive comparison of naive and antigen-experienced compartments. Donor CMV infection status was unknown, potentially confounding age-related changes in expanded clonotypes. There was a strong correlation between observed TCR beta diversity and the percentage of naive T cells measured by flow cytometry.

Sample: blood. The receptor was derived from a woman of 80 years or more in good health. The chain is assembled from TRBV4-1 and TRBJ1-4; the D gene cannot be named for sure. The CDR3 is CASSQAGTRSEKLFF. The DNA sequence reads TGCGCCAGCAGCCAGGCAGGAACCCGATCCGAAAAACTGTTTTTT.